This T cell receptor beta chain was documented in a study of beta chain features in type 1 diabetes. Whole-study findings and limits: Type 1 diabetes patients showed fewer insertions and more deletions at VDJ junctions.

All of the isolated RNA was reverse transcribed, so expressed TCRB transcripts were sequenced. The data were produced by immunoSEQ multiplex PCR, yet TCRdb's version contains in-frame clones alone and is incomplete. The table lists about 240,000 clones, 27% of them singletons. Remarks on this clone: Its antigen is as yet unknown.

Sorting that relied on CD45RO/CCR7/CD25/CD127/CD95/CD27 yielded CD4+ naive, central memory, regulatory and stem cell-like memory cells. Unmatched junction bases numbered 12, after V lost 7 bases and J lost 3 bases. Germline V gives CDR1 MGHRA, CDR2 YSYEKL. CDR3 length equals 16 residues. This chain uses TRBV4-1 with TRBJ2-3; 8 bases align to TRBD2. Material for sequencing was central memory CD4+ T cells from blood. The TCR sequence derives from a man aged 25 to 40 in good health. The chain's CDR3 is CASTLGDRGGTDTQYF. The CDR3 DNA sequence: TGCGCCAGCACCCTCGGGGACCGGGGGGGAACAGATACGCAGTATTTT.